Below, 29 T cell receptor beta chains from the same sample are listed, as sequenced in a study of identical twins. One entry per CDR3 protein, called by TCRdb with MiXCR from the 5' RACE reads. The top ten clones hold 3.6% of a sample with 250,000 or so distinct CDR3 sequences, 7% of them seen once. The same sample was also studied in work on yellow fever vaccine responses in identical twins.

Material for sequencing was memory (CD45RO+) T cells sorted from blood. These receptors all stem from a woman between 18 and 29 years old in good health.

Many counts were recorded for this clonotype. J is TRBJ2-7 and V is TRBV27; a possible D gene is TRBD1 (5 bases). This CDR3 contains 15 residues. With 2 bases removed from V and 2 bases from J, the gap between germline ends came to 13 bases. CDR1 and CDR2 from the germline V gene are MNHEY and SMNVEV (reference sequence). CDR3 in DNA: TGTGCCAGCAGTTTACAGGGCCTCCCTCCCTACGAGCAGTACTTC. Protein: CASSLQGLPPYEQYF.

The table lists this clonotype with a few counts. The chain joins TRBV27 to TRBJ1-2, with D perhaps matching TRBD1 (6 bases). Trimming removed 8 bases from V and 6 bases from J, with 22 bases in between. The CDR3 spans 15 residues. The germline gives CDR1 MNHEY, CDR2 SMNVEV (reference sequence). The CDR3 reads CASRLQGEIVDGYTF. CDR3 coding DNA: TGTGCCAGCCGCTTACAGGGAGAAATCGTGGATGGCTACACCTTC.

The chain is built from TRBV20-1 and TRBJ2-4, with 8 bases identical to TRBD2. Unmatched junction bases numbered 13, after V lost 4 bases and J lost 8 bases. CDR1 is DFQATT and CDR2 is SNEGSKA in the germline V gene (reference sequence). The CDR3 totals 15 residues. Written as DNA, the CDR3 is TGCAGTGCTAAGACTACCGGGACTAGGGGAGACATTCAGTACTTC. Encoded protein: CSAKTTGTRGDIQYF.

This clonotype was counted a few times. The V call is TRBV6-1, the J call TRBJ2-1, with 10 bases lining up with TRBD2. The CDR3 is made up of 15 amino acids. Per the germline V gene, CDR1 is MNHNS and CDR2 is SASEGT. The trim removed 5 bases at V and 2 bases at J, leaving 3 bases unmatched. CDR3 in DNA: TGTGCCAGCAGTCGGACTAGCGGCCCCTACAATGAGCAGTTCTTC. Translated: CASSRTSGPYNEQFF.

This clonotype was counted once. The chain couples TRBV12-3 or TRBV12-4 to TRBJ2-1, with D tentatively TRBD2 (6 bases). The CDR3 totals 15 residues. V was pared by 4 bases and J by 6 bases, with 16 bases between. For the CDR3, the DNA is TGTGCCAGCAGTTCTGGACTAACGGGAACCAATGAGCAGTTCTTC. Encoded protein: CASSSGLTGTNEQFF.

The chain has TRBV3-1 and TRBJ2-5, with D possibly matching TRBD1 (5 bases). This CDR3 region has 16 residues. The V gene lost 1 base and the J gene lost 5 bases, with 17 bases spanning the gap. From germline, CDR1 is LGHDT and CDR2 YNNKEL (reference sequence). The CDR3 reads CASSQGAGFASETQYF. The DNA of the CDR3 is TGTGCCAGCAGCCAAGGAGCAGGGTTTGCGTCGGAGACCCAGTACTTC.

This chain links TRBV12-3 or TRBV12-4 with TRBJ1-1; TRBD1 is a possible D gene (5 bases). The CDR3 consists of 14 residues. V shed 7 bases and J shed 1 base, with 13 bases lying between them. This CDR3 is CASTLGTGNTEAFF. The CDR3 DNA sequence: TGTGCCAGCACCCTGGGTACAGGGAACACTGAAGCTTTCTTT.

Comments on this clonotype: A read error may explain this, as a much larger clone is one base away. The J gene is TRBJ1-6, the V gene TRBV12-3 or TRBV12-4, with unresolved D. The CDR3 is 14 amino acids. The CDR3 here is CASCLMDRNSPLHF. The CDR3 DNA reads TGTGCCAGCTGTTTAATGGACCGGAATTCACCCCTCCACTTT.

The sample holds many counts of this clonotype. The chain joins TRBV12-3 or TRBV12-4 to TRBJ1-4; 9 nucleotides line up with TRBD1. V lost 7 bases and J lost 10; bases outside the gene matches: 13. The length of the CDR3 is 15 residues. The DNA for the CDR3 is TGTGCCAGCACCGGGCTCGGGGACAGGGCCGGAAAACTGTTTTTT. This gives the protein CASTGLGDRAGKLFF.

This clonotype came up many times. V and J are TRBV7-9 and TRBJ2-7, with 9 bases lining up with TRBD2. The germline CDR1 and CDR2 sequences are SEHNR and FQNEAQ (reference sequence). V was pared by 4 bases and J by 4 bases, with 11 bases of the junction left unmatched. There are 16 residues in the CDR3. CDR3 sequence reads: CASSSSGLAGWYEQYF. The CDR3 DNA reads as TGTGCCAGCAGCTCGTCCGGGCTAGCGGGATGGTACGAGCAGTACTTC. Drawing the rest from reference TRBV7-9 and TRBJ2-7, the complete variable domain is DTGVSQNPRHKITKRGQNVTFRCDPISEHNRLYWYRQTLGQGPEFLTYFQNEAQLEKSRLLSDRFSAERPKGSFSTLEIQRTEQGDSAMYLCASSSSGLAGWYEQYFGPGTRLTVT.

A few counts support this clonotype. The chain joins TRBV28 to TRBJ2-6; TRBD1 matches 8 bases. J lost 2 bases, V lost 10 bases, and 10 bases had no gene match. CDR1 and CDR2 from the germline V gene are MDHEN and SYDVKM. There are 16 residues in the CDR3. The CDR3 DNA reads as TGTGCCAACCCGCTACCACAGGGGGCTGGGGCCAACGTCCTGACTTTC. Translating gives CANPLPQGAGANVLTF. Full variable domain (rest looked up from reference TRBV28 and TRBJ2-6): DVKVTQSSRYLVKRTGEKVFLECVQDMDHENMFWYRQDPGLGLRLIYFSYDVKMKEKGDIPEGYSVSREKKERFSLILESASTNQTSMYLCANPLPQGAGANVLTFGAGSRLTVL.

Many counts were recorded for this clonotype. The chain couples TRBV7-9 to TRBJ2-2; tentatively, D is TRBD1 (6 bases). With 4 bases removed from V and 6 bases from J, the gap between germline ends came to 15 bases. Germline CDR1 is SEHNR and CDR2 is FQNEAQ (reference sequence). The CDR3 contains 15 residues. This CDR3 is CASSSPQGLAGELFF. The DNA for the CDR3 is TGTGCCAGCAGCTCCCCCCAGGGGTTGGCCGGGGAGCTGTTTTTT. Full variable domain (missing parts from reference TRBV7-9 and TRBJ2-2): DTGVSQNPRHKITKRGQNVTFRCDPISEHNRLYWYRQTLGQGPEFLTYFQNEAQLEKSRLLSDRFSAERPKGSFSTLEIQRTEQGDSAMYLCASSSPQGLAGELFFGEGSRLTVL.

The V and J genes are TRBV27 and TRBJ2-5, with D perhaps matching TRBD1 (5 bases). CDR1 and CDR2 from the germline V gene are MNHEY and SMNVEV (reference sequence). V was trimmed by 0 bases and J by 6 bases, leaving 8 bases between them. This CDR3 is built from 13 residues. The CDR3, as DNA: TGTGCCAGCAGTTTATCAGGGGTAAAGACCCAGTACTTC. Its translation is CASSLSGVKTQYF.

CDR3 sequence reads: CASSQKPGANVLTF. CDR3 DNA: TGTGCCAGCAGCCAGAAGCCTGGGGCCAACGTCCTGACTTTC. The rearrangement joins TRBV3-1 to TRBJ2-6, with unresolved D. The V end lost 3 bases, the J end lost 2 bases, and 5 bases lay between the germline ends. Germline V gene data show CDR1 as LGHDT and CDR2 as YNNKEL (reference sequence). This CDR3 comprises 14 residues.

Only a few counts were recorded for this clonotype. This chain links TRBV6-2 or TRBV6-3 with TRBJ2-5; 12 bases line up with TRBD2. CDR1 and CDR2 from the germline V gene are MNHEY and SVGEGT. This CDR3 spans 16 amino acids. The V segment lost 7 bases and the J segment 4 bases; nucleotides outside the gene matches: 10. CDR3 coding DNA: TGTGCCAGCAAGGAGGGGACTAGCGGGCTCCTAGAGACCCAGTACTTC. Translation gives CASKEGTSGLLETQYF.

This clonotype was seen many times. The gene calls are TRBV12-3 or TRBV12-4 and TRBJ2-1; 8 bases match TRBD2. This CDR3 comprises 16 residues. V lost 7 bases, J lost 6 bases, and 14 bases stayed unmatched. CDR3 in amino acids: CASTTRSAGGRNEQFF. CDR3 bases: TGTGCCAGCACCACTAGATCCGCGGGAGGCCGCAATGAGCAGTTCTTC.

This clonotype was counted a few times. The CDR3 is CASSLPGFGELFF. DNA of the CDR3: TGTGCCAGCAGTCTCCCTGGGTTCGGGGAGCTGTTTTTT. The chain couples TRBV28 to TRBJ2-2, with no clear D. The germline V gene encodes CDR1 MDHEN and CDR2 SYDVKM. The CDR3 totals 13 residues. V lost 5 bases and J lost 7, with 11 bases in between.

This chain connects TRBV20-1 to TRBJ2-1, with TRBD2 as a possible D gene (6 bases). The CDR3 contains 12 residues. Per germline, CDR1 DFQATT and CDR2 SNEGSKA (reference sequence). V lost 2 bases and J 7 bases, leaving 9 bases between the germline ends. CDR3 sequence: CSARPRGNEQFF. CDR3 in DNA: TGCAGTGCTAGACCCCGGGGGAATGAGCAGTTCTTC.

The CDR3 loop reads CALMADQETQYF. As DNA, the CDR3 is TGTGCGTTGATGGCGGACCAAGAGACCCAGTACTTC. The chain joins TRBV9 to TRBJ2-5; D is ambiguous. CDR3 size: 12 residues. CDR1 and CDR2 from the germline V gene are SGDLS and YYNGEE.

This chain joins TRBV28 and TRBJ1-4; D unresolved. This CDR3 has 15 residues. Deletions cut 8 bases from V and 4 bases from J, with 17 bases between. CDR1 MDHEN and CDR2 SYDVKM come from the germline V gene. The CDR3 DNA reads TGTGCCAGCGCAGCCGCCATCTGGAGTAATGAAAAACTGTTTTTT. This codes for CASAAAIWSNEKLFF.

The sample holds a few counts of this clonotype. The rearrangement uses TRBV20-1 and TRBJ1-1, with D hard to call. The V end lost 3 bases, the J end lost 4 bases, and 9 bases lay between the germline ends. This CDR3 comprises 12 residues. Germline assignment: CDR1 DFQATT and CDR2 SNEGSKA (reference sequence). The CDR3 spells CSASPVGTEAFF. In DNA form, the CDR3 reads TGCAGTGCTAGTCCAGTGGGCACTGAAGCTTTCTTT.

This clonotype has just a few counts. V gene TRBV5-1 combines with J gene TRBJ2-1, with TRBD2 identical over 9 bases. J lost 7 bases, V lost 0 bases, and 2 bases had no gene match. The CDR3 length is 14 residues. Germline values: CDR1 SGHRS, CDR2 YFSETQ. The CDR3, as DNA: TGCGCCAGCAGCTTGGGACTAGCGGCGAATGAGCAGTTCTTC. It translates to CASSLGLAANEQFF.

The table lists this clonotype with many counts. The CDR3: CASSLVGEDTQYF. The CDR3 region has the DNA TGTGCCAGCAGCTTAGTCGGAGAAGATACGCAGTATTTT. V and J are TRBV11-1 and TRBJ2-3; D is undetermined. Germline V gene lookup returns CDR1 SGHAT and CDR2 FQDESV (reference sequence). The CDR3 totals 13 residues. Trimming removed 1 base at V and 5 bases at J, with 7 bases between.

This clonotype appeared a single time. The CDR3 carries no conserved terminal phenylalanine or tryptophan, so it likely arises from a read error. The CDR3 DNA follows: TGTGCCAGCAGCTTGAGGACCCTTACATATGAGCAGTTCCTC. This translates into CASSLRTLTYEQFL. The chain carries TRBV7-9 and TRBJ2-1, with no clear D. Germline-derived CDR1 and CDR2 are SEHNR and FQNEAQ (reference sequence). This CDR3 comprises 14 residues. The V end lost 3 bases, the J end lost 8 bases, and 14 bases lay between the germline ends.

The CDR3, as DNA: TGTGCCAGCAGTTTACCGGGACGGAGTCGGCCCCAGCATTTT. Its translation: CASSLPGRSRPQHF. The V gene is TRBV28, the J gene TRBJ1-5; weak D call: TRBD1 (5 bases). CDR3 length equals 14 residues. CDR1 is MDHEN, CDR2 SYDVKM, per germline. Deletions cut 2 bases from V and 9 bases from J, with 14 bases between.

This clonotype has at least ten counts. The chain has TRBV20-1 and TRBJ2-1; the match to TRBD2 covers 14 bases. The trim removed 3 bases at V and 4 bases at J, leaving 5 bases unmatched. CDR1 and CDR2 from the germline V gene are DFQATT and SNEGSKA (reference sequence). This CDR3 is 16 amino acids long. CDR3 DNA: TGCAGTGCTAGGGGGGGGACTAGCGGGAGTTACAATGAGCAGTTCTTC. Its protein is CSARGGTSGSYNEQFF.

V is TRBV19 and J is TRBJ2-1; 7 nucleotides match TRBD2. The junction had 4 bases not matched to a gene; V was cut back by 4 bases and J by 4 bases. The CDR3 has 14 amino acids. CDR1 LNHDA and CDR2 SQIVND come from the germline V gene (reference sequence). CDR3 region: CASSNGGGYNEQFF. CDR3 sequence (DNA): TGTGCCAGTAGTAATGGGGGAGGGTACAATGAGCAGTTCTTC.

With regard to this clonotype: A read error may explain this, as a much larger clone is one base away. The chain links TRBV12-3 or TRBV12-4 to TRBJ2-5, with TRBD2 matching over 9 bases. This CDR3 is built from 16 residues. Trimming cost V 4 bases and J 2 bases; bases outside gene matches: 8. The CDR3 coding sequence is TGTGCCAGCAGTTCTAGCGGGGAAGGGCGACAAGAGACCCAGTACTTC. It encodes CASSSSGEGRQETQYF.

This clonotype came up many times. The DNA for the CDR3 is TGTGCCAGCAGTACCCCGGGGCGAACTGAAGCTTTCTTT. Translated, it gives CASSTPGRTEAFF. This sequence joins TRBV6-1 and TRBJ1-1, with D possibly matching TRBD1 (5 bases). This CDR3 is 13 amino acids long. Germline V gene lookup returns CDR1 MNHNS and CDR2 SASEGT. The V end lost 5 bases, the J end lost 5 bases, and 12 bases lay between the germline ends.